These 19 T cell receptor beta chains share one sample of origin, sequenced in a study of a mutant IDH1 vaccine in newly diagnosed glioma. TCRdb's table, derived via immunoSEQ multiplex PCR, lists solely in-frame clones and lacks some. Altogether approximately 22,000 clones are present, 82% being singletons, with the ten largest covering approximately 3.8%. Described time point: week 47, end of study. What each vaccine dose contained was 300 ug of mutant IDH1 20-mer peptide, accompanied by topical imiquimod. What these receptors recognize is not known. Sequences were derived from PBMCs, sampled from a glioma patient whose treatment included an IDH1 peptide vaccine. The receptors were sampled from a man aged 35 to 55 with glioma. Some clones in this sample may be carry-over from other donors' samples.

The chain has TRBV7-8 and TRBJ1-2; no reliable D call. The CDR3 covers 14 residues. From germline, CDR1 is SGHVS and CDR2 FQNEAQ. Trimming pared 1 base from V and 4 bases from J, leaving 10 bases between. CDR3 DNA sequence: TGTGCCAGCAGCTTAGTGGCTTTGGGCTATGGCTACACCTTC. This sequence encodes CASSLVALGYGYTF.

This clone was found once. This chain connects TRBV5-1 to TRBJ2-3; D is unclear. CDR1 is SGHRS, CDR2 YFSETQ, per germline. This CDR3 comprises 15 residues. The germline V and J ends were trimmed by 0 bases and 3 bases, with 11 bases remaining between them. The CDR3: CASSLDVVLTDTQYF. CDR3 coding DNA: TGCGCCAGCAGCTTGGATGTAGTTCTGACAGATACGCAGTATTTT.

The chain combines TRBV2 with TRBJ1-1, with a possible D match to TRBD1 (6 bases). V gave up 8 bases and J gave up 6 bases, with 25 bases separating them. CDR1 and CDR2 from the germline V gene are SNHLY and FYNNEI. The CDR3 is made up of 16 amino acids. CDR3 in amino acids: CASSIDPGTTLSEAFF. The CDR3 nucleotides are TGTGCCAGCTCTATTGATCCCGGGACAACTCTCTCTGAAGCTTTCTTT.

This chain links TRBV7-9 with TRBJ1-4; D perhaps matches TRBD1 (5 bases). Germline V gene lookup returns CDR1 SEHNR and CDR2 FQNEAQ (reference sequence). The CDR3 loop spans 13 amino acids. V was trimmed by 5 bases and J by 11 bases, leaving 15 bases between them. The CDR3: CASSHPWGEKLFF. The CDR3 nucleotides read TGTGCCAGCAGCCACCCGTGGGGGGAGAAACTGTTTTTT.

J is TRBJ1-6 and V is TRBV4-1; TRBD1 matches at 7 bases. J gave up 6 bases and V 0 bases, and 14 bases lay outside the gene matches. CDR3 size: 19 residues. CDR1 and CDR2 (germline): MGHRA, YSYEKL. The CDR3, as DNA: TGCGCCAGCAGCCAAGATTTCCGACAGGGAAAGGTATCTAATTCACCCCTCCACTTT. Translating it yields CASSQDFRQGKVSNSPLHF.

This sequence joins TRBV5-1 and TRBJ1-5; unclear D gene. Germline V gives CDR1 SGHRS, CDR2 YFSETQ. The CDR3 length is 15 residues. Trimming pared 1 base from V and 0 bases from J, leaving 8 bases between. The CDR3 reads CASSLFGVSNQPQHF. DNA of the CDR3: TGCGCCAGCAGCTTGTTCGGGGTTAGCAATCAGCCCCAGCATTTT.

V usage is TRBV28 and J usage is TRBJ1-2; 9 bases line up with TRBD1. The CDR3 sequence is 13 residues long. The trim removed 3 bases at V and 5 bases at J, leaving 1 base unmatched. Germline lookup yields CDR1 MDHEN and CDR2 SYDVKM. The CDR3 DNA sequence: TGTGCCAGCAGTTTGACAGGGGGTTATGGCTACACCTTC. Protein: CASSLTGGYGYTF.

V and J are TRBV10-3 and TRBJ2-7; D is perhaps TRBD2 (7 bases). V was clipped by 8 bases and J by 5 bases, with 13 bases between them. CDR1 ENHRY and CDR2 SYGVKD come from the germline V gene. The CDR3 runs 12 residues. CDR3 DNA sequence: TGTGCCATCGGGGCGGGGGCGAACGAGCAGTACTTC. This translates into CAIGAGANEQYF.

This chain joins TRBV2 and TRBJ1-1, with D possibly matching TRBD1 (5 bases). V was trimmed by 4 bases and J by 7 bases, leaving 16 bases between them. CDR3 length: 14 amino acids. Germline values: CDR1 SNHLY, CDR2 FYNNEI. In DNA, the CDR3 is TGTGCCAGCAGTGGAATTGGAGGGGCCGATGAAGCTTTCTTT. Protein sequence: CASSGIGGADEAFF.

The chain employs TRBV2 and TRBJ1-2; no definite D call. CDR3 length: 12 amino acids. Germline V lookup: CDR1 SNHLY, CDR2 FYNNEI. V was shortened by 4 bases and J by 4 bases, with 7 bases between the two germline ends. The CDR3, as DNA: TGTGCCAGCAGTGGGGCACTCTATGGCTACACCTTC. Translated: CASSGALYGYTF.

This chain links TRBV7-9 with TRBJ2-5, with 9 bases lining up with TRBD1. CDR1 is SEHNR, CDR2 FQNEAQ, per germline (reference sequence). J gave up 4 bases and V 11 bases, and 11 bases lay outside the gene matches. The CDR3 length is 14 residues. CDR3 bases: TGTGCCTCTCGGCGGACAGGGGTGGGAGAGACCCAGTACTTC. Translated, it gives CASRRTGVGETQYF.

J is TRBJ1-4 and V is TRBV5-5, with TRBD1 identical over 9 bases. This CDR3 comprises 18 residues. The V gene end was trimmed by 4 bases and the J gene end by 7 bases; junction bases not matched to a gene: 17. Germline V gene sequence: CDR1 SGHKS, CDR2 YYEKEE (reference sequence). As DNA, the CDR3 is TGTGCCAGCAGCAATGTATTAATGGGACAGGGCGGAGGTGAAAAACTGTTTTTT. The encoded protein is CASSNVLMGQGGGEKLFF.

This chain joins TRBV2 and TRBJ1-2, with TRBD1 identical over 9 bases. Germline CDR1 SNHLY, CDR2 FYNNEI. This CDR3 spans 14 amino acids. With 7 bases clipped from V and 13 bases from J, the junction kept 16 bases outside the gene matches. As DNA, the CDR3 is TGTGCCAGCACATCGGGACAGGGAGCGATCGGGAGCACCTTC. This translates into CASTSGQGAIGSTF.

A few counts support this clone. The rearrangement joins TRBV6-5 to TRBJ1-1, with D possibly matching TRBD1 (5 bases). The germline V gene encodes CDR1 MNHEY and CDR2 SVGAGI. V was clipped by 2 bases and J by 0 bases, with 10 bases between them. This CDR3 is built from 15 residues. The CDR3 nucleotides read TGTGCCAGCAGTTACGGGACGGACTTGAACACTGAAGCTTTCTTT. It specifies CASSYGTDLNTEAFF.

The genes are TRBV15 and TRBJ1-2; unclear D gene. This CDR3 has 13 amino acids. V lost 8 bases to trimming and J lost 2 bases, with 12 bases between them. Germline lookup yields CDR1 LNHNV and CDR2 YYDKDF (reference sequence). CDR3 sequence: CATSNTRNYGYTF. The CDR3 region has the DNA TGTGCCACCTCGAACACCAGAAACTATGGCTACACCTTC.

CDR3 sequence (DNA): TGTGCCAGCAGCTTAACGCTAAGGAGCTCCTATAATTCACCCCTCCACTTT. Translating it yields CASSLTLRSSYNSPLHF. The chain uses TRBV7-2 and TRBJ1-6; no definite D call. CDR3 length: 17 residues. The V end lost 2 bases, the J end lost 0 bases, and 11 bases lay between the germline ends. Germline V gene lookup returns CDR1 SGHTA and CDR2 FQGNSA.

The rearrangement links TRBV28 to TRBJ1-5; possibly TRBD1 for D (6 bases). Trimming cost V 6 bases and J 7 bases, with 16 bases left between them. From germline, CDR1 is MDHEN and CDR2 SYDVKM. This CDR3 has 14 residues. The CDR3 DNA is TGTGCCAGCAGCTCTGACAGGATTAGGCAGCCCCAGCATTTT. Translation gives CASSSDRIRQPQHF.

The genes are TRBV5-6 and TRBJ1-1; a weak D match, TRBD1 (6 bases). Trimming took off 7 bases at V and 3 bases at J, with 16 bases between the two ends. Germline CDR1 SGHDT, CDR2 YYEEEE. The CDR3 consists of 14 residues. The CDR3 nucleotides are TGTGCCAGCCGTATTCTACAGGGCTACACTGAAGCTTTCTTT. Its protein is CASRILQGYTEAFF.

J is TRBJ1-4 and V is TRBV30, with D perhaps TRBD1 (6 bases). The CDR3 spans 15 residues. Germline values: CDR1 GTSNPN, CDR2 SVGIG (reference sequence). Trimming left V 3 bases short and J 4 bases short, with 15 bases between. CDR3 DNA: TGTGCCTGGAGCCTTGGGGGCGGCCTTAATGAAAAACTGTTTTTT. Encoded protein: CAWSLGGGLNEKLFF.